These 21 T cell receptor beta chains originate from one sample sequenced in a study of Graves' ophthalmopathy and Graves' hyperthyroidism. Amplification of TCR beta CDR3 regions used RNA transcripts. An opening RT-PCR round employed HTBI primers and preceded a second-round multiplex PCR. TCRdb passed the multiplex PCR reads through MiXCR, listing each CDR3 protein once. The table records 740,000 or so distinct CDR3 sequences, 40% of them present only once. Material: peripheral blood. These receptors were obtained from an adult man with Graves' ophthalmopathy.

As DNA, the CDR3 is TGCAGCGGCAGGGTTGGGGACACTGAAGCTTTCTTT. It yields the protein CSGRVGDTEAFF. V is TRBV29-1 and J is TRBJ1-1; possibly TRBD1 for D (5 bases). V shed 7 bases and J shed 3 bases, with 12 bases lying between them. Germline V gene lookup returns CDR1 SQVTM and CDR2 ANQGSEA. The CDR3 extends over 12 amino acids.

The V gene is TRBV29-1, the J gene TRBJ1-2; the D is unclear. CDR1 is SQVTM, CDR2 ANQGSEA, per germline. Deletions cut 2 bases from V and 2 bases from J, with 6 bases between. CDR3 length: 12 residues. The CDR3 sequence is CSVEPENYGYTF. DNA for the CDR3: TGCAGCGTTGAACCAGAAAACTATGGCTACACCTTC.

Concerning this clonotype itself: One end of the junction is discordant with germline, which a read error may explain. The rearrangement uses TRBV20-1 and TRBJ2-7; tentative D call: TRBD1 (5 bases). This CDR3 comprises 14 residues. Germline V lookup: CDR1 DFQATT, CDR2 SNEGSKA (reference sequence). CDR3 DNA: TGCAGTGCTGGAGATCGGACATCCTACGGGGAGCAGTACTTC. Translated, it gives CSAGDRTSYGEQYF.

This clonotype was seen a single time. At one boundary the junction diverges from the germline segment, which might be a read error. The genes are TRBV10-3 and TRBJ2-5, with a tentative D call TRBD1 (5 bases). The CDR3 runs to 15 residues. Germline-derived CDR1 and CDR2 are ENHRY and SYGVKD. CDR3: CASSYTSTDRETQYF. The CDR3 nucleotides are TGTGCCAGCAGTTACACCTCGACAGATAGGGAGACCCAGTACTTC.

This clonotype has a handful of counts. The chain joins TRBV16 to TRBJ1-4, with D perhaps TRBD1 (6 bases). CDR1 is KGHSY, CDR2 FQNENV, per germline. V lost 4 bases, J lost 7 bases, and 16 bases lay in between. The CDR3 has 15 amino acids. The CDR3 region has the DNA TGTGCCAGCAGCCCCCCGGACAGCGGTATTGAAAAACTGTTTTTT. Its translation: CASSPPDSGIEKLFF.

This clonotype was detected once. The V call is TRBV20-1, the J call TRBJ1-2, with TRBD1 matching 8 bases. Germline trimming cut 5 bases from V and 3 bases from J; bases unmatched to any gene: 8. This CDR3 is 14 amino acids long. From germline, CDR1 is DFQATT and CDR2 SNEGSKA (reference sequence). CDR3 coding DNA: TGCAGTGCTCCATACGGACAGGGTTACTATGGCTACACCTTC. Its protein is CSAPYGQGYYGYTF.

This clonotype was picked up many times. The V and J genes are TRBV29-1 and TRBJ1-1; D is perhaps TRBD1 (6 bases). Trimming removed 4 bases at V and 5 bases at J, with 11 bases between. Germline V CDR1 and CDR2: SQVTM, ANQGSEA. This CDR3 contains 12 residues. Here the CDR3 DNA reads TGCAGCGTTGGGACAGATTCTACTGAAGCTTTCTTT. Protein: CSVGTDSTEAFF.

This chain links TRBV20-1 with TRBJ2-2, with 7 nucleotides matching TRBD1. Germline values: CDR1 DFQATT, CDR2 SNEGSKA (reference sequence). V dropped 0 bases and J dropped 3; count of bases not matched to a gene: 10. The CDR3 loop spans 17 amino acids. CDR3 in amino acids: CSARDGTAAGDTGELFF. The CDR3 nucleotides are TGCAGTGCTAGAGATGGGACAGCCGCCGGAGACACCGGGGAGCTGTTTTTT.

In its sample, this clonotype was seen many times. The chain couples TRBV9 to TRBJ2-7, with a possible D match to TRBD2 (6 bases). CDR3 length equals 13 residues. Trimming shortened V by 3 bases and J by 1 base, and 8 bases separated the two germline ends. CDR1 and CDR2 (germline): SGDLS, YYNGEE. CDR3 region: CASSAGGSYEQYF. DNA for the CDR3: TGTGCCAGCAGCGCCGGGGGATCCTACGAGCAGTACTTC. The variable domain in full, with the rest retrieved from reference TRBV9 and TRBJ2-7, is DSGVTQTPKHLITATGQRVTLRCSPRSGDLSVYWYQQSLDQGLQFLIQYYNGEERAKGNILERFSAQQFPDLHSELNLSSLELGDSALYFCASSAGGSYEQYFGPGTRLTVT.

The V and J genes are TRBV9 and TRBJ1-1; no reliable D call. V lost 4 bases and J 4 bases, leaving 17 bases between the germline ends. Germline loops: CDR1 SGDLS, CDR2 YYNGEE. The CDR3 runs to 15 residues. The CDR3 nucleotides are TGTGCCAGCAGCCCCCAGTGGGGAGGGAGCACTGAAGCTTTCTTT. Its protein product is CASSPQWGGSTEAFF.

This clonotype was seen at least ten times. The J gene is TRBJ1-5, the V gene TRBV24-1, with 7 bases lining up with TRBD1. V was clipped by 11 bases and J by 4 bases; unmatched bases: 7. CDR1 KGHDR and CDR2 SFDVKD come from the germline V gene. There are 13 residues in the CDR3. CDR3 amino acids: CASSRDRNQPQHF. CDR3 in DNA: TGTGCCAGCAGCCGGGACAGAAATCAGCCCCAGCATTTT.

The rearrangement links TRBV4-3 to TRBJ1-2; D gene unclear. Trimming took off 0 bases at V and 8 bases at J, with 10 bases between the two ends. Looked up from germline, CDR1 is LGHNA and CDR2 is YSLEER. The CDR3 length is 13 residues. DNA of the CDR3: TGCGCCAGCAGCCAAGATCTGGTTTGGGGCTACACCTTC. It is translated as CASSQDLVWGYTF.

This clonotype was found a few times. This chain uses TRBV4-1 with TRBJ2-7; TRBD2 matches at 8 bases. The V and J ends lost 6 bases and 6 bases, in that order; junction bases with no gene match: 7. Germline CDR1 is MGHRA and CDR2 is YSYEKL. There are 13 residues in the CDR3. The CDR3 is CASRPLAGSEQYF. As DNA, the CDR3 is TGCGCCAGCAGACCTCTAGCGGGCTCCGAGCAGTACTTC.

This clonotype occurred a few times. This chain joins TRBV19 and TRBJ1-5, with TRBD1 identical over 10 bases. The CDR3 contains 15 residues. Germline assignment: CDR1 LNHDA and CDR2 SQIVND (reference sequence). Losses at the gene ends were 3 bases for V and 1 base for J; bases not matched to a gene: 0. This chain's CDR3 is CASSMDRGSNQPQHF. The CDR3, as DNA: TGTGCCAGTAGTATGGACAGGGGGAGCAATCAGCCCCAGCATTTT.

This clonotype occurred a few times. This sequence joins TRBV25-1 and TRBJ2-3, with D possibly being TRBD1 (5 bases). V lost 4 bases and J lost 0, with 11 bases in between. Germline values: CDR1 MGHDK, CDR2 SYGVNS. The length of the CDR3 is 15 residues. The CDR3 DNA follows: TGTGCCAGCAGTGGCTCGACAGCTAGCACAGATACGCAGTATTTT. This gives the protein CASSGSTASTDTQYF.

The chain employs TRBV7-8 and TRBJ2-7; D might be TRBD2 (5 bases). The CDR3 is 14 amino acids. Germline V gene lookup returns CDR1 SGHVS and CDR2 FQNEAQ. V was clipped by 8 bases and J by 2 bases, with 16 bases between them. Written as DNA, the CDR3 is TGTGCCAGCCGTCAATTAGACGGGACCTACGAGCAGTACTTC. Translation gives CASRQLDGTYEQYF.

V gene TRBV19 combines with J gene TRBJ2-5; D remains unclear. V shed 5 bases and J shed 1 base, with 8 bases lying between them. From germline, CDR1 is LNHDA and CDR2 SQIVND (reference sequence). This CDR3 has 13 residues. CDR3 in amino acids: CASSQRIQETQYF. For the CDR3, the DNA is TGTGCCAGTAGTCAACGGATCCAAGAGACCCAGTACTTC.

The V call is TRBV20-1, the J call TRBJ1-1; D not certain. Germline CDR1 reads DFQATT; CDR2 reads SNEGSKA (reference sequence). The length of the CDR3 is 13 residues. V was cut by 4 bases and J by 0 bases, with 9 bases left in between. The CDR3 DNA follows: TGCAGTGCTACGACCGGGTTGAACACTGAAGCTTTCTTT. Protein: CSATTGLNTEAFF.

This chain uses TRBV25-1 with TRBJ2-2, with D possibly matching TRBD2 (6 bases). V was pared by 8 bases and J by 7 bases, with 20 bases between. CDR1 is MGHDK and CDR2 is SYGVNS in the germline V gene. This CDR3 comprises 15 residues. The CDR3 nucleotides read TGTGCCAGCTCACCACCCGCGGGATTCGGCGGGGAGCTGTTTTTT. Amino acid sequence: CASSPPAGFGGELFF.

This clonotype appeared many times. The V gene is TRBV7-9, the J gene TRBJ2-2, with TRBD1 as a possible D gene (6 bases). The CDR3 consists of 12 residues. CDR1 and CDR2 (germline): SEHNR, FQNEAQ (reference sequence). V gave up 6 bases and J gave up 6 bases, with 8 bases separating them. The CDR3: CASSYRAGELFF. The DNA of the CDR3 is TGTGCCAGCAGTTACAGGGCCGGGGAGCTGTTTTTT.

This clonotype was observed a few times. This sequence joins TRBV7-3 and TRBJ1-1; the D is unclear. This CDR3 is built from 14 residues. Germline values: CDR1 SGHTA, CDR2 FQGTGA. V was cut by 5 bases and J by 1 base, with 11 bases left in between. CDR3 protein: CASSLGVENTEAFF. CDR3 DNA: TGTGCCAGCAGCCTTGGGGTGGAGAACACTGAAGCTTTCTTT.